This T cell receptor beta chain was documented in a study of OX40 agonist ivuxolimab in advanced cancers. The protocol was immunoSEQ multiplex PCR, while the TCRdb copy is restricted to in-frame clones and leaves out a portion. The sample contains 45,000 to 60,000 clones, 82% of which appear only once. Study outcomes and limitations: Antigen specificity remained undetermined for the expanded peripheral T cells.

V was pared by 3 bases and J by 0 bases, with 12 bases between. The CDR3 length is 15 residues. Germline CDR1 reads SGHRS; CDR2 reads YFSETQ. As regards this clone: Its target is unknown.

Sequencing was performed on CD4+ or CD8+ T cells sorted from blood, taken in a trial of the OX40 agonist ivuxolimab. The genes are TRBV5-1 and TRBJ1-2; D is ambiguous. The TCR comes from an adult with an advanced solid tumor such as melanoma, head and neck, liver or kidney cancer. CDR3 bases: TGCGCCAGCAGCTCCCACCCTCAGGCTAACTATGGCTACACCTTC. This encodes CASSSHPQANYGYTF.